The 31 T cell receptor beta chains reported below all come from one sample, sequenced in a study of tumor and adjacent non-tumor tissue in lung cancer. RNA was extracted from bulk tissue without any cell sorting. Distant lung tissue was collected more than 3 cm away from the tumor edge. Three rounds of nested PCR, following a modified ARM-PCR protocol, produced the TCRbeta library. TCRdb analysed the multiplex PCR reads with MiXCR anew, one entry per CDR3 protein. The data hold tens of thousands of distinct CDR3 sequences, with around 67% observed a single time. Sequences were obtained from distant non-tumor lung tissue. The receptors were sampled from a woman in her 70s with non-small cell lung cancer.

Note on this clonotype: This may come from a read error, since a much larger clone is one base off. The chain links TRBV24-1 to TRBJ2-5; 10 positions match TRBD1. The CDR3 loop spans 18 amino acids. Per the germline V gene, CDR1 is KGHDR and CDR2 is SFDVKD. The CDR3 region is CTTSDFLGYGQGVETQYF. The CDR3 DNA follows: TGTACCACCAGTGATTTCCTCGGGTATGGACAGGGGGTAGAGACCCAGTACTTC.

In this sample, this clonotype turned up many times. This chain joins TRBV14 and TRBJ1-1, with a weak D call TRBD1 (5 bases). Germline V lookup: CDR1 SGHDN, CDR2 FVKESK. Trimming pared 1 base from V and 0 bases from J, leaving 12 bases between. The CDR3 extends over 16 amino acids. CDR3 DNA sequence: TGTGCCAGCAGCCAAGGTTCTAAGGGGATGAACACTGAAGCTTTCTTT. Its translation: CASSQGSKGMNTEAFF.

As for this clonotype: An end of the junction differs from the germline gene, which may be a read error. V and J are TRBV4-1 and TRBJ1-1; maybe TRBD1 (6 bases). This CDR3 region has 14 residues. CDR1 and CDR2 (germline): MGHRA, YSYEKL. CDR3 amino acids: CAISTRTENTEAFF. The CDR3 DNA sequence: TGTGCCATCAGCACACGGACAGAGAACACTGAAGCTTTCTTT.

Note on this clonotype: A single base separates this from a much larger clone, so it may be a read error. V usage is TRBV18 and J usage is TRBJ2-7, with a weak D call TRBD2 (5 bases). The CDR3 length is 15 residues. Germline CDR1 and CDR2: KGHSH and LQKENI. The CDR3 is CANSPQSGLTYEQYF. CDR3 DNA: TGTGCCAACTCACCCCAAAGCGGATTAACCTACGAGCAGTACTTC.

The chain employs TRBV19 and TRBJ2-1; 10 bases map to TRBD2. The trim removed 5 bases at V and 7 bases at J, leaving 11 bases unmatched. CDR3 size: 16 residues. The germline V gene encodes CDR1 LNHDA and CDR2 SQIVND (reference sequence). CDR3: CASSVPGTSVKNEQFF. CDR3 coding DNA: TGTGCCAGTAGTGTCCCCGGGACTAGCGTAAAGAATGAGCAGTTCTTC.

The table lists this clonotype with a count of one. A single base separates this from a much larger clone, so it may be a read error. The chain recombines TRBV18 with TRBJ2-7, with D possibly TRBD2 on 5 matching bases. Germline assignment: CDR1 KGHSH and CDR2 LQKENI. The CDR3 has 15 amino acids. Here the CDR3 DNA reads TGTGACAGCTCACCCCAAAGCGGATTAACCTACGAGCAGTACTTC. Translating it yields CDSSPQSGLTYEQYF. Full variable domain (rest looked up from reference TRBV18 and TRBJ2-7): NAGVMQNPRHLVRRRGQEARLRCSPMKGHSHVYWYRQLPEEGLKFMVYLQKENIIDESGMPKERFSAEFPKEGPSILRIQQVVRGDSAAYFCDSSPQSGLTYEQYFGPGTRLTVT.

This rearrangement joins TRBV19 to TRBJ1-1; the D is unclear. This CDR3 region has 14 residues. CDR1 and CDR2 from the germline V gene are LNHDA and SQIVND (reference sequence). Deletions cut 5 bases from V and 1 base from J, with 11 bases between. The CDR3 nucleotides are TGTGCCAGTAGTTATCGAAGTGGGAACACTGAAGCTTTCTTT. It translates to CASSYRSGNTEAFF.

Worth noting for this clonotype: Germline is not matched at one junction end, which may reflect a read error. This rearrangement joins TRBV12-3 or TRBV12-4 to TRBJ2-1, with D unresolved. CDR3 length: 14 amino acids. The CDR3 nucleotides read TGTGACAGCAGAGCTGAGGTAGGAGACAATGAGCAGTTCTTC. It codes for CDSRAEVGDNEQFF.

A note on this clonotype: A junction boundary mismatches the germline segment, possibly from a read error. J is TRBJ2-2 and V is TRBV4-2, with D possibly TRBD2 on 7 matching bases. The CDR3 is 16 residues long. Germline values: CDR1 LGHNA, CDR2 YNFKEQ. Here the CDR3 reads CARNQDWATNTGGLSF. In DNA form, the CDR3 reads TGTGCCAGGAACCAAGATTGGGCCACGAACACCGGGGGGCTGTCTTTT.

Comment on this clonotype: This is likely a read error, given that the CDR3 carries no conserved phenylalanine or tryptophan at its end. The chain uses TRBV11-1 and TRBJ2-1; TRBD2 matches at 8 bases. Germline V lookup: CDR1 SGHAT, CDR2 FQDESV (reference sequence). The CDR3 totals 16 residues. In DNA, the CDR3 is TGTGCCAGCAGCTTAACCCTAGCGGGCCTGTACAGTGAGCAGTTCTCC. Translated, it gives CASSLTLAGLYSEQFS.

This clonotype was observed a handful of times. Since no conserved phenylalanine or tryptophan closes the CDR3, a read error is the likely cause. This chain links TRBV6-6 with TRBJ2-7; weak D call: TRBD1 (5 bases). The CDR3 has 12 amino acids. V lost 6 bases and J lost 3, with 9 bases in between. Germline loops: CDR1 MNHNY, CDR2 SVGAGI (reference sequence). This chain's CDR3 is CASSTGLYEQYL. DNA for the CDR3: TGTGCCAGCAGCACAGGTCTCTACGAGCAGTACCTC.

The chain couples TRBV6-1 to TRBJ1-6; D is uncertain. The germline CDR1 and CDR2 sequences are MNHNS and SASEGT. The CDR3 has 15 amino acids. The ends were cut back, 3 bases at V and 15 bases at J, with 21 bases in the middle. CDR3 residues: CASSDYIGFFIFLHF. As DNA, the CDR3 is TGTGCCAGCAGTGACTACATTGGATTCTTTATTTTCCTCCACTTT.

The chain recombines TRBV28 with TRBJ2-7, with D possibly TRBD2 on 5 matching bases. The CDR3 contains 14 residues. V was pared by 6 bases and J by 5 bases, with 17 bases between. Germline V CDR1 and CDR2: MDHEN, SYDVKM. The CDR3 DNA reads TGTGCCAGCAGACCGCGCGAGCGGAGAAACGAGCAGTACTTC. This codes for CASRPRERRNEQYF.

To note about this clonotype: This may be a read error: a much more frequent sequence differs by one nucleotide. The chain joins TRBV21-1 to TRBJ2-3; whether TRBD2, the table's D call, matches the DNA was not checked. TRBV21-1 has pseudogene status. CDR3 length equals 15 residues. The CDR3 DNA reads TGTGCCAGCAGCAGGCCTAGCCGTCACACAGATACGCAGTATTTT. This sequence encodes CASSRPSRHTDTQYF.

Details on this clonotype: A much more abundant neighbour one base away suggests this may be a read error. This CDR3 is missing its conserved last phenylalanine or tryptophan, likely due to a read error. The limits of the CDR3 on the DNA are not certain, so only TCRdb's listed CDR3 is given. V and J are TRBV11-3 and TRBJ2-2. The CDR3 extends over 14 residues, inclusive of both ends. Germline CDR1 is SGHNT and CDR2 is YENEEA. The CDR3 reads CASCFSVTTGELFL.

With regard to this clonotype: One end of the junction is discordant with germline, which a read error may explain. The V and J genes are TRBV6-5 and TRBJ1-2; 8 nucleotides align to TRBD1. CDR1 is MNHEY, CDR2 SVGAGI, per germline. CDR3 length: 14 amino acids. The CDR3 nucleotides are TGTGCCAGCAACGGGGGGGGACAGGTCTATGACTACACCTTC. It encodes CASNGGGQVYDYTF.

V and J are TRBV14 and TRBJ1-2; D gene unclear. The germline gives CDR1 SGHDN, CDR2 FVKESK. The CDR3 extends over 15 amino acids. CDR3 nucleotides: TGTGTCAACAGCCAAGATTGGAGCGGAAACTATGGCTACACCTTC. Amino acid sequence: CVNSQDWSGNYGYTF.

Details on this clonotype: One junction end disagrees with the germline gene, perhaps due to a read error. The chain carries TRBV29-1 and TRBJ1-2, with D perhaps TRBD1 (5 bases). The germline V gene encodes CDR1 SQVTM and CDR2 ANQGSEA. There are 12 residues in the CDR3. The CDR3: CSVVGVAYGYTF. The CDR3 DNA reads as TGCAGCGTTGTAGGGGTGGCGTATGGCTACACATTC.

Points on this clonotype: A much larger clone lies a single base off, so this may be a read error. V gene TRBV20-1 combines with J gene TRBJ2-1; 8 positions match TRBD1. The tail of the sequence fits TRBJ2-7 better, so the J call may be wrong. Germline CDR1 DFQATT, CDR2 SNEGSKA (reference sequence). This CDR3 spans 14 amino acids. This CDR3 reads CSAGQGSISNEQYF. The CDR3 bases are TGCAGTGCTGGACAGGGATCAATTTCCAATGAGCAGTACTTC.

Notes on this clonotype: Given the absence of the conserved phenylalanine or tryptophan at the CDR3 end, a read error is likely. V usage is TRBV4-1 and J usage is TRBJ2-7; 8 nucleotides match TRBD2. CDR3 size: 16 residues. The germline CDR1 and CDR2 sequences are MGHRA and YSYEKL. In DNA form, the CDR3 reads TGCGCCAGTAGCCAGAGAGCGGGAGTGTCTACCTACGAGCAGTACTCC. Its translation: CASSQRAGVSTYEQYS.

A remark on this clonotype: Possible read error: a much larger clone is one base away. CDR3 sequence: CTSTLGHEQFF. As DNA, the CDR3 is TGTACCAGCACTCTAGGCCATGAGCAGTTCTTC. The V and J genes are TRBV6-2 or TRBV6-3 and TRBJ2-1; D is ambiguous. Looked up from germline, CDR1 is MNHEY and CDR2 is SVGEGT. This CDR3 has 11 residues.

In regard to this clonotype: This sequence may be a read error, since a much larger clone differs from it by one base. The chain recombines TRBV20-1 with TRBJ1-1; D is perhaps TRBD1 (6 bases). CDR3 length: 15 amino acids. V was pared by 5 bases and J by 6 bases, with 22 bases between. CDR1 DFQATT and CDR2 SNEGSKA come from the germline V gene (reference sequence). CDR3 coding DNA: TGCAGTGCTTCAAGCCTCCGGGGGGCTTACTCTGAAGCTTTCTTT. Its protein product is CSASSLRGAYSEAFF.

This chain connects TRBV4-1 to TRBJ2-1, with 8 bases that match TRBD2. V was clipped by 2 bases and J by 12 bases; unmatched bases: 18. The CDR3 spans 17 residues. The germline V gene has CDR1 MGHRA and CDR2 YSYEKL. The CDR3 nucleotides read TGCGCCAGCAGCCAAAAGAGGGGGACTAGTCTCCTTGGTGGGCAGTTCTTC. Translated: CASSQKRGTSLLGGQFF.

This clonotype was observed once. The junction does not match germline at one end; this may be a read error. The CDR3 DNA follows: TGTGCCAGCAGTTACTCTGGAGTGACTCACTACCCAGATACACAGTTTTTT. Translation gives CASSYSGVTHYPDTQFF. The rearrangement links TRBV6-5 to TRBJ2-3; D is undetermined. The V gene's germline CDR1 is MNHEY and CDR2 SVGAGI. The CDR3 contains 17 residues.

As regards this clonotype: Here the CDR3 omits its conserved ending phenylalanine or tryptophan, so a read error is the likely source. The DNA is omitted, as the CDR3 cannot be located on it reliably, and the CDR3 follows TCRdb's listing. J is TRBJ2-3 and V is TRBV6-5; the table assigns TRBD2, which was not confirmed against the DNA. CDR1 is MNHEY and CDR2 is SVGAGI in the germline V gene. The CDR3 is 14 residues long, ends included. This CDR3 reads CAGRGGLGADTQYL.

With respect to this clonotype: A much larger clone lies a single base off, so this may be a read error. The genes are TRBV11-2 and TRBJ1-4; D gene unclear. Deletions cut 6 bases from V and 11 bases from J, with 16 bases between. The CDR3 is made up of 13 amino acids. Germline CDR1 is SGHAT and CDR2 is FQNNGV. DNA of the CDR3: TGTGCCAGCAGGTCCGAGGACCGGCTGAAACTGTTTTTT. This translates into CASRSEDRLKLFF.

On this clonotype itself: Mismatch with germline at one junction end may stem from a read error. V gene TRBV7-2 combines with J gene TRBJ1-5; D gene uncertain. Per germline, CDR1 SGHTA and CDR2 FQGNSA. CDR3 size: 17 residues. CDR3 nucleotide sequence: TGTGCCAGCAGCAGAAGCTATGGGGAGTTGATCAATCAGCCCCAGCAATTT. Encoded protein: CASSRSYGELINQPQQF.

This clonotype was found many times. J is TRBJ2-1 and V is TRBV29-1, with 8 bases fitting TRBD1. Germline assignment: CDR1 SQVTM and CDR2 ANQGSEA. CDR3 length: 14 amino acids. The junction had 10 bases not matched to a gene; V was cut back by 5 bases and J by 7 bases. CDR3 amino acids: CSVNLGQGRNEQFF. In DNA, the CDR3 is TGCAGCGTTAATCTCGGACAGGGAAGAAATGAGCAGTTCTTC.

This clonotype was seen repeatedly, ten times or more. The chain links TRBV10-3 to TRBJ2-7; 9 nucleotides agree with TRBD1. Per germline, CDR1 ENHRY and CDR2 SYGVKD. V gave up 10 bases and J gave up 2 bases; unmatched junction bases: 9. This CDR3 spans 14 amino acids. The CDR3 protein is CATAPGQGPYEQYF. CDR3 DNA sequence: TGTGCCACCGCGCCGGGACAGGGCCCCTACGAGCAGTACTTC.

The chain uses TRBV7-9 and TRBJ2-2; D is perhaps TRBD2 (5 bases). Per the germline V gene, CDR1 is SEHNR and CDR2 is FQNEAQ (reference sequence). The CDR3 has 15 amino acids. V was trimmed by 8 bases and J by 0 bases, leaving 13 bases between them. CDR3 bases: TGTGCCAGCCGTGGGGTCGGGGCGAACACCGGGGAGCTGTTTTTT. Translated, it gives CASRGVGANTGELFF. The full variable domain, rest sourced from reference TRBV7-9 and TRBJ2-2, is DTGVSQNPRHKITKRGQNVTFRCDPISEHNRLYWYRQTLGQGPEFLTYFQNEAQLEKSRLLSDRFSAERPKGSFSTLEIQRTEQGDSAMYLCASRGVGANTGELFFGEGSRLTVL.

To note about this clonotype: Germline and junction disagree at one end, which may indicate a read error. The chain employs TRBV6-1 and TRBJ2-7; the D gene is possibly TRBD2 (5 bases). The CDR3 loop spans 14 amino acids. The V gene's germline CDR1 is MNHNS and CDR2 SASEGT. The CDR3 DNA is TGTGCCAGCAGTGACCGAGAGGGCGCCTACGAGCAGTATTTC. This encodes CASSDREGAYEQYF.